Below are 21 T cell receptor beta chains sequenced from a single sample in a study of vaccination and CD4 T cells after COVID-19. Described treatment: roughly 10-day PBMC culture with coronavirus spike peptide pools or control peptides (ViraFEST assay). With the Oncomine TCR Beta short-read assay, DNA from cultured CD4+ T cells was sequenced. TCRdb passed the PCR reads through MiXCR, listing each CDR3 protein once. The table lists approximately 20,000 distinct CDR3 sequences, about 40% of them singletons, with roughly 4.7% in the top ten. What these receptors recognize is not known. The material sequenced was CD4+ T cells from blood, cultured in vitro, taken before SARS-CoV-2 vaccination. The source of these receptors is a human donor who had recovered from COVID-19.

The genes are TRBV18 and TRBJ1-1, with 7 bases identical to TRBD1. CDR1 is KGHSH, CDR2 LQKENI, per germline. The CDR3 has 13 amino acids. After removal of 5 bases from V and 1 base from J, the junction contained 1 base not matched to a gene. Written as DNA, the CDR3 is TGTGCCAGCTCAGGACAGGAGAACACTGAAGCTTTCTTT. It encodes CASSGQENTEAFF.

The chain uses TRBV20-1 and TRBJ2-5; 7 positions match TRBD2. The CDR3 runs 12 residues. Trimming took 5 bases from V and 2 from J; bases not matched to a gene: 2. The germline CDR1 and CDR2 sequences are DFQATT and SNEGSKA (reference sequence). In nucleotides, the CDR3 is TGCAGTGCTTTAGCGGGTCAAGAGACCCAGTACTTC. It encodes CSALAGQETQYF.

The J gene is TRBJ1-2, the V gene TRBV27; D gene unclear. Trimming shortened V by 0 bases and J by 7 bases, and 9 bases separated the two germline ends. The CDR3 is made up of 13 amino acids. CDR1 MNHEY and CDR2 SMNVEV come from the germline V gene (reference sequence). The CDR3 spells CASSLSGLGGYTF. The CDR3 nucleotides are TGTGCCAGCAGTTTATCAGGGTTGGGTGGCTACACCTTC.

The table lists this clonotype with a few counts. The gene calls are TRBV7-2 and TRBJ2-5, with 15 positions matching TRBD2. CDR3 length: 17 amino acids. The V gene's germline CDR1 is SGHTA and CDR2 FQGNSA. The V segment lost 4 bases and the J segment 1 base; nucleotides outside the gene matches: 4. CDR3 nucleotide sequence: TGTGCCAGCAGCTCTGGACTAGCGGGGGGGGTCCAAGAGACCCAGTACTTC. The encoded protein is CASSSGLAGGVQETQYF.

CDR3 sequence: CASSPDSSYNEQFF. CDR3 sequence (DNA): TGTGCCAGCAGCCCGGATAGCTCCTACAATGAGCAGTTCTTC. This sequence joins TRBV7-2 and TRBJ2-1; no reliable D call. CDR3 size: 14 residues. Germline loops: CDR1 SGHTA, CDR2 FQGNSA. Trimming cost V 5 bases and J 0 bases, with 8 bases left between them.

This chain connects TRBV11-2 to TRBJ1-1; D is unresolved. Per germline, CDR1 SGHAT and CDR2 FQNNGV. The CDR3 sequence is 16 residues long. The germline V and J ends were trimmed by 5 bases and 0 bases, with 16 bases remaining between them. The CDR3 nucleotides are TGTGCCAGCAGCGCCCGGTCAGGAAGTATGAACACTGAAGCTTTCTTT. It translates to CASSARSGSMNTEAFF. Full variable domain (outside the CDR3, taken from reference TRBV11-2 and TRBJ1-1): EAGVAQSPRYKIIEKRQSVAFWCNPISGHATLYWYQQILGQGPKLLIQFQNNGVVDDSQLPKDRFSAERLKGVDSTLKIQPAKLEDSAVYLCASSARSGSMNTEAFFGQGTRLTVV.

This clonotype was observed a handful of times. The chain couples TRBV6-1 to TRBJ1-3, with TRBD1 as a possible D gene (6 bases). The CDR3 is 16 residues long. Germline CDR1 is MNHNS and CDR2 is SASEGT. V dropped 6 bases and J dropped 0 bases, with 15 bases sitting between them. CDR3 sequence: CASSLTGPASGNTIYF. For the CDR3, the DNA is TGTGCCAGCAGCCTTACAGGGCCGGCCTCTGGAAACACCATATATTTT.

This clonotype occurred a few times. Here the CDR3 reads CSARSPSGRRADTQYF. In DNA, the CDR3 is TGCAGTGCTAGATCGCCTAGCGGGAGGAGGGCAGATACGCAGTATTTT. The V call is TRBV20-1, the J call TRBJ2-3; TRBD2 matches 11 bases. After removal of 2 bases from V and 4 bases from J, the junction contained 8 bases not matched to a gene. There are 16 residues in the CDR3. Germline lookup yields CDR1 DFQATT and CDR2 SNEGSKA (reference sequence).

This clonotype occurred once. The junction shows a germline mismatch at one end, possibly a read error. The V call is TRBV7-3, the J call TRBJ2-1; 11 nucleotides align to TRBD2. Germline CDR1 SGHTA, CDR2 FQGTGA. CDR3 size: 18 residues. The CDR3 region is CASSQGLAGGPTYNEQFF. The CDR3 DNA reads TGCGCCAGCAGCCAAGGCCTAGCGGGGGGCCCGACCTACAATGAGCAGTTCTTC.

The chain uses TRBV6-1 and TRBJ2-2, with TRBD2 matching over 11 bases. This CDR3 is built from 16 residues. Per the germline V gene, CDR1 is MNHNS and CDR2 is SASEGT. The junction had 8 bases not matched to a gene; V was cut back by 4 bases and J by 7 bases. This CDR3 is CASSAQLAGDNGELFF. In DNA, the CDR3 is TGTGCCAGCAGTGCTCAACTAGCGGGAGATAACGGGGAGCTGTTTTTT.

The chain employs TRBV6-1 and TRBJ2-7; the match to TRBD1 covers 9 bases. The ends lost 4 bases at V and 6 bases at J; junction bases unmatched: 16. The CDR3 is made up of 17 amino acids. In germline, CDR1 is MNHNS, CDR2 SASEGT. The CDR3 coding sequence is TGTGCCAGCAGTGGTCCCGGGACAGGGATAAAGGCAGGCGAGCAGTACTTC. It specifies CASSGPGTGIKAGEQYF.

This clonotype was seen a few times. The chain is built from TRBV20-1 and TRBJ1-2, with D possibly matching TRBD1 (5 bases). The germline V gene has CDR1 DFQATT and CDR2 SNEGSKA (reference sequence). Trimming took off 5 bases at V and 0 bases at J, with 13 bases between the two ends. The CDR3 covers 14 residues. CDR3 DNA sequence: TGCAGTGCTTCTAGACAGCCTACTAACTATGGCTACACCTTC. Its translation is CSASRQPTNYGYTF.

V and J are TRBV11-3 and TRBJ1-6, with D possibly being TRBD1 (5 bases). The CDR3 length is 15 residues. With 4 bases removed from V and 7 bases from J, the gap between germline ends came to 14 bases. Germline V gene lookup returns CDR1 SGHNT and CDR2 YENEEA. In nucleotides, the CDR3 is TGTGCCAGCAGCTCGGCGACTGGGGGGAATTCACCCCTCCACTTT. Protein sequence: CASSSATGGNSPLHF.

The chain couples TRBV20-1 to TRBJ2-1; D not certain. The CDR3 is 15 amino acids. V was clipped by 6 bases and J by 0 bases, with 15 bases between them. Germline V gene sequence: CDR1 DFQATT, CDR2 SNEGSKA (reference sequence). For the CDR3, the DNA is TGCAGTGCAGAACACGGACGGATCTCCTACAATGAGCAGTTCTTC. Its protein product is CSAEHGRISYNEQFF.

The sample holds a few counts of this clonotype. This sequence joins TRBV7-9 and TRBJ2-1; maybe TRBD1 (8 bases). V lost 1 base and J 11 bases, leaving 18 bases between the germline ends. The CDR3 is 15 residues long. Germline values: CDR1 SEHNR, CDR2 FQNEAQ (reference sequence). The CDR3: CASSLGTGIGRKQFF. The CDR3 DNA reads TGTGCCAGCAGCTTAGGGACAGGGATCGGGAGGAAGCAGTTCTTC.

V is TRBV20-1 and J is TRBJ1-6, with 7 bases aligning to TRBD1. The ends lost 6 bases at V and 10 bases at J; junction bases unmatched: 9. CDR3 length: 13 residues. CDR1 and CDR2 (germline): DFQATT, SNEGSKA (reference sequence). CDR3 DNA: TGCAGTGCGACCGGGACAGAATCATCACCCCTCCACTTT. It is translated as CSATGTESSPLHF.

The chain uses TRBV2 and TRBJ2-2; unclear D gene. V was pared by 5 bases and J by 1 base, with 11 bases between. The CDR3 is made up of 15 amino acids. In germline, CDR1 is SNHLY, CDR2 FYNNEI. The CDR3 bases are TGTGCCAGCAGTCAGTCAGATCTGAACACCGGGGAGCTGTTTTTT. Protein sequence: CASSQSDLNTGELFF. The full variable domain, with the rest looked up from reference TRBV2 and TRBJ2-2, is EPEVTQTPSHQVTQMGQEVILRCVPISNHLYFYWYRQILGQKVEFLVSFYNNEISEKSEIFDDQFSVERPDGSNFTLKIRSTKLEDSAMYFCASSQSDLNTGELFFGEGSRLTVL.

The chain joins TRBV25-1 to TRBJ2-2; the D gene could be TRBD1 or TRBD2 (7 bases each). This CDR3 has 15 residues. V was shortened by 5 bases and J by 5 bases, with 15 bases between the two germline ends. CDR1 and CDR2 from the germline V gene are MGHDK and SYGVNS. CDR3 sequence: CASSTYRGGTGELFF. In nucleotides, the CDR3 is TGTGCCAGCAGTACGTACAGGGGAGGGACCGGGGAGCTGTTTTTT.

In its sample, this clonotype was seen once. The chain links TRBV12-3 or TRBV12-4 to TRBJ2-5; tentatively, D is TRBD1 or TRBD2 (5 bases each). V lost 5 bases, J lost 5 bases, and 18 bases lay in between. The CDR3 runs to 15 residues. The CDR3 sequence is CASSRYRAEGETQYF. CDR3 coding DNA: TGTGCCAGCAGTCGATACCGGGCCGAGGGGGAGACCCAGTACTTC.

CDR3 coding DNA: TGTGCCAGTAGCAGTATGGGCCCCGGGACTGGACCCTACAATGAGCAGTTCTTC. It encodes CASSSMGPGTGPYNEQFF. The J gene is TRBJ2-1, the V gene TRBV19, with D possibly being TRBD2 (6 bases). Germline assignment: CDR1 LNHDA and CDR2 SQIVND (reference sequence). The ends were cut back, 6 bases at V and 2 bases at J, with 23 bases in the middle. The CDR3 extends over 18 amino acids.

The gene calls are TRBV28 and TRBJ2-1; D call uncertain. CDR3 length equals 12 residues. CDR1 is MDHEN, CDR2 SYDVKM, per germline. Trimming took off 3 bases at V and 12 bases at J, with 12 bases between the two ends. The CDR3 spells CASSFFGLGQFF. The CDR3 DNA reads as TGTGCCAGCAGTTTTTTCGGGTTGGGGCAGTTCTTC.